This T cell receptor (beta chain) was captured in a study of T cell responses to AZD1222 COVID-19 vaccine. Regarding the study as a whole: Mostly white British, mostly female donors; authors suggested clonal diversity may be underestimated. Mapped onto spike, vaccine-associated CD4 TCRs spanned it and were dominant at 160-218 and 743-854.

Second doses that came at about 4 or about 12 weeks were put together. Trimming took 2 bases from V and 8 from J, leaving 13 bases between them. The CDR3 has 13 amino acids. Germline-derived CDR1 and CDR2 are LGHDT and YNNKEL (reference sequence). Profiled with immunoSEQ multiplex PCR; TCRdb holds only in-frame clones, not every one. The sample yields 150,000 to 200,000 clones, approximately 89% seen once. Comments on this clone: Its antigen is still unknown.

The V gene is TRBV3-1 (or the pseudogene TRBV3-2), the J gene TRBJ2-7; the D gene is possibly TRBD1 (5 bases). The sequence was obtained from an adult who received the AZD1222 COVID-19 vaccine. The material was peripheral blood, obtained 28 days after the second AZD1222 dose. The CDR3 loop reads CASSQQQTVKQYF. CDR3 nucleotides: TGTGCCAGCAGCCAACAGCAGACAGTCAAGCAGTACTTC.